This T cell receptor beta chain was sequenced for a study of control samples from healthy donors and cancer patients. The table came from immunoSEQ multiplex PCR; TCRdb's copy has only in-frame clones and leaves some out. The sample holds roughly 55,000 clones, over 75% seen once. Trimming took off 4 bases at V and 3 bases at J, with 4 bases between the two ends. The CDR3 consists of 11 residues. Looked up from germline, CDR1 is SGHTA and CDR2 is FQGNSA. The specimen was blood. The chain carries TRBV7-2 and TRBJ2-7; no reliable D call. This clonotype originated in a man aged 50-59 years in good health. The CDR3 sequence is CASSSFYEQYF. The CDR3 coding sequence is TGTGCCAGCAGCTCCTTCTACGAGCAGTACTTC.